This T cell receptor beta chain was sequenced in a study of early stage breast cancer tumors. Germline V CDR1 and CDR2: WSHSY, SAAADI. J lost 8 bases, V lost 4 bases, and 7 bases had no gene match. This CDR3 is built from 14 residues. The method was immunoSEQ multiplex PCR; TCRdb's version includes in-frame clones alone and lacks a portion of them. The sample holds around 25,000 clones, 55% to 80% seen once. This chain joins TRBV10-2 and TRBJ2-2; 7 bases are shared with TRBD2. Sequencing was performed on breast tumor tissue. The origin of this receptor is a person aged 55 to 75 with breast cancer. In DNA, the CDR3 is TGCGCCAGCAGTGGAATAGCGGGCCGGGGGGAGCTGTTTTTT. Translating it yields CASSGIAGRGELFF.